The source of this T cell receptor (beta chain) is a study of T cell repertoires in cytomegalovirus infection. About the research overall: Public TCR beta signatures provided an indication of both CMV infection and a matching HLA type.

This clonotype was observed a handful of times. Its antigen is currently unknown. Study results and caveats: CMV carriers having the relevant HLA were flagged by cumulative public TCR beta family frequency. Ex vivo, HLA-C-restricted CMV-specific TCR beta clonotypes prevailed over the rest of the response.

From the reads, TCRdb called clonotypes with MiXCR, one entry per CDR3 protein. The sample contains some 250,000 distinct CDR3 sequences, roughly 10% of which appear only once. The sequence came from a human donor in good health (CMV status not recorded). Some clones in this sample may be carry-over from other donors' samples. The sequenced sample consisted of PBMCs.

The CDR3 region has the DNA TGTGCCAGCTCACCCCAACTCGGAAGGAATGAGCAGTTCTTC. Its protein is CASSPQLGRNEQFF. The V and J genes are TRBV18 and TRBJ2-1, with D uncertain. This CDR3 has 14 residues. Trimming shortened V by 3 bases and J by 7 bases, and 13 bases separated the two germline ends. Germline values: CDR1 KGHSH, CDR2 LQKENI.